This paragraph covers one T cell receptor (beta chain) sequence. Its antigen is as yet unknown. This record belongs to a study of cytotoxic CD8 clonotypes in ibrutinib-treated CLL. Overall study: Response samples were taken after a median of approximately 11 months on treatment, range 6 to 36.

A 1 in 200,000 to 1 in 1 million T cell depth was the sequencing target. TCRdb's copy holds only in-frame clones and misses some; the assay was immunoSEQ multiplex PCR. The sample lists about 76,000 clones, less than 85% occurring once. CDR3 length: 13 residues. The germline CDR1 and CDR2 sequences are MNHNS and SASEGT. Trimming stripped 3 bases from V and 1 base from J, with 7 bases between. Regarding the study as a whole: Circulating CD8+ T-cell counts were tracked by baseline clonality, which exceeded that of age-matched healthy donors. Investigators sampled sustained-remission and progressing patients at differing times.

V usage is TRBV6-1 and J usage is TRBJ2-7; D ambiguous. The source is a human donor with chronic lymphocytic leukemia. Sample: PBMCs, taken after 24 months of ibrutinib treatment. This CDR3 is CASSDLGSYEQYF. CDR3 bases: TGTGCCAGCAGTGATTTGGGTTCCTACGAGCAGTACTTC.